This entry is about one TCR beta chain. This entry belongs to a study of blood T cell repertoires in COVID-19. Sequencing was performed with immunoSEQ multiplex PCR; in TCRdb, only in-frame clones are kept and a portion is missing. The sample contains fewer than 90,000 clones, more than 75% of which appear only once. The CDR3 sequence is 13 residues long. The germline gives CDR1 LNHDA, CDR2 SQIVND (reference sequence). V was trimmed by 3 bases and J by 5 bases, leaving 11 bases between them. The source of this sequence is a human donor in a cohort sampled during active COVID-19. V and J are TRBV19 and TRBJ2-7; possible D gene TRBD1, 6 bases. The specimen sequenced was peripheral blood. The CDR3 spells CASSITGLDEQYF. The CDR3 DNA is TGTGCCAGTAGTATTACAGGGCTCGACGAGCAGTACTTC.